The entry below describes one TCR beta chain. These data belong to a study of blood T cell repertoires in COVID-19. This CDR3 spans 14 amino acids. Germline CDR1 and CDR2: MNHEY and SMNVEV (reference sequence). The germline V and J ends were trimmed by 2 bases and 6 bases, with 14 bases remaining between them. Generated by immunoSEQ multiplex PCR, the TCRdb table keeps only in-frame clones and is missing some. The table has around 130,000 clones, under 85% seen once. This TCR was sampled from a man aged 25-45 years who had recovered from COVID-19. The chain is built from TRBV27 and TRBJ2-7; a weak D match, TRBD2 (7 bases). Sequencing was performed on PBMCs or T cells enriched from blood (not recorded which). CDR3: CASSLGGALTEQYF. DNA of the CDR3: TGTGCCAGCAGTTTAGGGGGGGCGCTTACCGAGCAGTACTTC.